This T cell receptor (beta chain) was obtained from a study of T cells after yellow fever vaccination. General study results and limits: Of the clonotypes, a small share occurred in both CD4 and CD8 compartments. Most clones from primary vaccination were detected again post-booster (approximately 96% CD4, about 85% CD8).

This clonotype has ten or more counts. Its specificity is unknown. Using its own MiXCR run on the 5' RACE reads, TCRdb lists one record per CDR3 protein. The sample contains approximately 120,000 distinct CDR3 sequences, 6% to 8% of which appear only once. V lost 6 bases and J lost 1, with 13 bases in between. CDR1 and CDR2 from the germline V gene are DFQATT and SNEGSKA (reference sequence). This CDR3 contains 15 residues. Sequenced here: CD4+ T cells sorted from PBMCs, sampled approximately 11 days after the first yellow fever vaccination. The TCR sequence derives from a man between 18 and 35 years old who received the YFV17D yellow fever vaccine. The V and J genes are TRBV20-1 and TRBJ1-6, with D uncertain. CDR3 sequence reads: CSAGPRGSYNSPLHF. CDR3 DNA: TGCAGTGCGGGCCCCCGGGGATCCTATAATTCACCCCTCCACTTT.